This T cell receptor beta chain was documented in a study of T cells of healthy individuals. This clonotype was recorded at least ten times. The germline V gene encodes CDR1 DFQATT and CDR2 SNEGSKA (reference sequence). The CDR3 is made up of 13 amino acids. TCRdb re-derived calls from the 5' RACE reads in MiXCR, one entry per CDR3 protein. The repertoire consists of around 100,000 distinct CDR3 sequences, with roughly 18% occurring once and the leading ten covering about 6.2%. The sequence was collected from a human donor in good health. The chain uses TRBV20-1 and TRBJ2-3, with TRBD1 matching over 10 bases. The CDR3 bases are TGCAGCACCGGGACAGGGGACACAGATACGCAGTATTTT. The encoded protein is CSTGTGDTDTQYF.